The 17 T cell receptor beta chains reported below all come from one sample, sequenced in a study of cytomegalovirus exposure and HLA in healthy donors. Profiled with immunoSEQ multiplex PCR; TCRdb holds only in-frame clones, not every one. The repertoire holds roughly 250,000 clones, with around 90% as singletons. Sample: PBMCs. The source of these receptors is a woman aged 18-30 years in good health and CMV-seronegative.

This chain joins TRBV27 and TRBJ1-1; 11 bases agree with TRBD1. The CDR3 extends over 14 amino acids. Germline CDR1 MNHEY, CDR2 SMNVEV (reference sequence). Germline trimming cut 4 bases from V and 5 bases from J; bases unmatched to any gene: 3. Written as DNA, the CDR3 is TGTGCCAGCAGTTCTGGGACAGGGGGGACTGAAGCTTTCTTT. Its translation: CASSSGTGGTEAFF.

V is TRBV4-3 and J is TRBJ2-7; 9 nucleotides match TRBD2. The CDR3 contains 15 residues. V gave up 2 bases and J gave up 0 bases; unmatched junction bases: 2. Germline CDR1 LGHNA, CDR2 YSLEER. In DNA, the CDR3 is TGCGCCAGCAGCCAACTAGCGGGGAGCTCCTACGAGCAGTACTTC. Protein: CASSQLAGSSYEQYF.

The chain joins TRBV4-1 to TRBJ2-3; D may be TRBD1 (5 bases). CDR3 size: 16 residues. V was shortened by 0 bases and J by 5 bases, with 15 bases between the two germline ends. Germline V gene sequence: CDR1 MGHRA, CDR2 YSYEKL. The CDR3 DNA follows: TGCGCCAGCAGCCAAGAGTTAACCCAGGGTTTAGATACGCAGTATTTT. Translation: CASSQELTQGLDTQYF.

The chain is built from TRBV28 and TRBJ2-2; TRBD2 aligns across 8 bases. V was clipped by 6 bases and J by 5 bases; unmatched bases: 14. Germline V gene lookup returns CDR1 MDHEN and CDR2 SYDVKM. This CDR3 has 17 amino acids. The CDR3 DNA is TGTGCCAGCAGCTCCCCAGGACTAGCCCCTCGGACCGGGGAGCTGTTTTTT. As protein: CASSSPGLAPRTGELFF.

This rearrangement joins TRBV6-5 to TRBJ2-3; possible D gene TRBD1, 5 bases. The length of the CDR3 is 13 residues. CDR1 is MNHEY, CDR2 SVGAGI, per germline. V dropped 6 bases and J dropped 4 bases, with 11 bases sitting between them. The CDR3 DNA sequence: TGTGCCAGCAGGAAAGGGGTACCAGATACGCAGTATTTT. Amino acids: CASRKGVPDTQYF.

The rearrangement uses TRBV19 and TRBJ1-5; D perhaps matches TRBD1 (5 bases). Trimming removed 3 bases at V and 0 bases at J, with 12 bases between. Germline V gene sequence: CDR1 LNHDA, CDR2 SQIVND (reference sequence). This CDR3 contains 16 residues. For the CDR3, the DNA is TGTGCCAGTAGTATGGGGCCAGTATATAGCAATCAGCCCCAGCATTTT. This gives the protein CASSMGPVYSNQPQHF.

The J gene is TRBJ1-5, the V gene TRBV5-6, with 10 bases aligning to TRBD1. This CDR3 contains 14 residues. Germline V gene data show CDR1 as SGHDT and CDR2 as YYEEEE. Trimming took 4 bases from V and 6 from J; bases not matched to a gene: 4. This chain's CDR3 is CASSPGQGIQPQHF. The CDR3 bases are TGTGCCAGCAGCCCGGGACAGGGGATTCAGCCCCAGCATTTT.

The rearrangement joins TRBV7-8 to TRBJ2-5, with D unclear. Germline V gives CDR1 SGHVS, CDR2 FQNEAQ. This CDR3 is built from 12 residues. Deletions cut 3 bases from V and 3 bases from J, with 5 bases between. CDR3 amino acids: CASSFVEETQYF. The CDR3 DNA is TGTGCCAGCAGCTTCGTAGAAGAGACCCAGTACTTC.

The gene calls are TRBV28 and TRBJ2-3; 12 bases fit TRBD2. Germline CDR1 MDHEN, CDR2 SYDVKM. This CDR3 region has 15 residues. V shed 9 bases and J 2 bases; nucleotides not matched to a gene: 6. The CDR3 loop reads CASLTSGGPTDTQYF. The CDR3 coding sequence is TGTGCCAGTTTGACTAGCGGGGGTCCCACAGATACGCAGTATTTT. The full variable domain, completed using reference TRBV28 and TRBJ2-3, is DVKVTQSSRYLVKRTGEKVFLECVQDMDHENMFWYRQDPGLGLRLIYFSYDVKMKEKGDIPEGYSVSREKKERFSLILESASTNQTSMYLCASLTSGGPTDTQYFGPGTRLTVL.

This chain joins TRBV27 and TRBJ1-5, with a tentative D call TRBD1 (5 bases). Germline V gene data show CDR1 as MNHEY and CDR2 as SMNVEV (reference sequence). Between the trimmed V and J ends, which lost 1 base and 0 bases, there was a span of 10 bases. The CDR3 loop spans 16 amino acids. DNA for the CDR3: TGTGCCAGCAGTTTATTTGCGGGACTTAGCAATCAGCCCCAGCATTTT. It is translated as CASSLFAGLSNQPQHF.

This sequence joins TRBV5-1 and TRBJ2-3, with 7 bases matching TRBD2. Germline V gene lookup returns CDR1 SGHRS and CDR2 YFSETQ. J was trimmed by 3 bases and V by 6 bases; bases with no gene match: 7. The CDR3 covers 14 residues. This CDR3 reads CASTGAGETDTQYF. In nucleotides, the CDR3 is TGCGCCAGCACGGGTGCGGGAGAAACAGATACGCAGTATTTT. The full variable domain, its missing parts supplied by reference TRBV5-1 and TRBJ2-3, is KAGVTQTPRYLIKTRGQQVTLSCSPISGHRSVSWYQQTPGQGLQFLFEYFSETQRNKGNFPGRFSGRQFSNSRSEMNVSTLELGDSALYLCASTGAGETDTQYFGPGTRLTVL.

V and J are TRBV6-4 and TRBJ2-1; a possible D gene is TRBD1 (6 bases). V gave up 5 bases and J gave up 0 bases, with 11 bases separating them. CDR1 and CDR2 from the germline V gene are MRHNA and SNTAGT. CDR3 size: 15 residues. The CDR3 nucleotides are TGTGCCAGCAGTCGACAGGCCCTCTCCTACAATGAGCAGTTCTTC. As protein: CASSRQALSYNEQFF.

The sample holds one count of this clone. The rearrangement uses TRBV2 and TRBJ2-5; tentatively, D is TRBD2 (5 bases). Deletions cut 6 bases from V and 5 bases from J, with 13 bases between. The CDR3 runs 13 residues. Germline V lookup: CDR1 SNHLY, CDR2 FYNNEI. CDR3 nucleotides: TGTGCCAGCAGCTGGCCGGGGTCGGAGACCCAGTACTTC. It yields the protein CASSWPGSETQYF.

The chain has TRBV4-3 and TRBJ2-1; the D gene is possibly TRBD2 (7 bases). Trimming shortened V by 3 bases and J by 6 bases, and 18 bases separated the two germline ends. The CDR3 has 16 residues. Looked up from germline, CDR1 is LGHNA and CDR2 is YSLEER. CDR3 amino acids: CASSHTTGRGLNEQFF. DNA of the CDR3: TGCGCCAGCAGCCACACGACTGGGCGGGGGCTCAATGAGCAGTTCTTC.

The chain joins TRBV29-1 to TRBJ1-1, with 7 bases aligning to TRBD1. The trim removed 7 bases at V and 10 bases at J, leaving 15 bases unmatched. The length of the CDR3 is 13 residues. The germline V gene has CDR1 SQVTM and CDR2 ANQGSEA. The CDR3 reads CSGGQPGTDGAFF. DNA for the CDR3: TGCAGCGGGGGACAGCCTGGTACTGACGGAGCTTTCTTT.

V gene TRBV28 combines with J gene TRBJ2-3, with TRBD1 as a possible D gene (6 bases). V was trimmed by 1 base and J by 2 bases, leaving 13 bases between them. The CDR3 extends over 16 amino acids. CDR1 is MDHEN and CDR2 is SYDVKM in the germline V gene. The DNA of the CDR3 is TGTGCCAGCAGTTTATCATTGGGGGCCACCACAGATACGCAGTATTTT. Amino acids: CASSLSLGATTDTQYF.

For the CDR3, the DNA is TGCGCCAGCAGCCAATCGAGGACAGGGGGCCCAGATACGCAGTATTTT. Translating it yields CASSQSRTGGPDTQYF. This chain links TRBV4-1 with TRBJ2-3; TRBD1 agrees at 11 bases. The length of the CDR3 is 16 residues. From germline, CDR1 is MGHRA and CDR2 YSYEKL. The V and J ends lost 2 bases and 4 bases, in that order; junction bases with no gene match: 5.